The next 7 T cell receptor beta chains were all read from a single sample in a study of cytomegalovirus exposure and HLA in healthy donors. The PCR made use of 60 Vbeta and 13 Jbeta primers. Only in-frame clones appear in the TCRdb table, and some are missing; sequencing was by immunoSEQ multiplex PCR. The data show fewer than 200,000 clones, approximately 80% seen once. The sample was PBMCs. The receptors were gathered from a man aged 18-30 years in good health and CMV-seropositive.

This chain links TRBV29-1 with TRBJ2-1; 8 nucleotides agree with TRBD1. This CDR3 region has 18 residues. Per germline, CDR1 SQVTM and CDR2 ANQGSEA. Trimming cost V 0 bases and J 5 bases; bases outside gene matches: 15. The chain's CDR3 is CSVEDQVVTGGADNEQFF. CDR3 in DNA: TGCAGCGTTGAAGATCAGGTCGTAACAGGGGGTGCGGACAATGAGCAGTTCTTC.

The V and J genes are TRBV11-2 and TRBJ2-1; D may be TRBD1 (6 bases). CDR1 and CDR2 (germline): SGHAT, FQNNGV. The CDR3 spans 16 residues. V gave up 1 base and J gave up 0 bases, with 10 bases separating them. The CDR3 sequence: CASSLVGQSSYNEQFF. The DNA of the CDR3 is TGTGCCAGCAGCTTAGTGGGACAAAGCTCCTACAATGAGCAGTTCTTC.

The chain has TRBV5-1 and TRBJ2-1; possibly TRBD1 for D (5 bases). V lost 0 bases and J lost 3, with 10 bases in between. The CDR3 loop spans 15 amino acids. The germline V gene has CDR1 SGHRS and CDR2 YFSETQ. The CDR3 reads CASSLGGGRYNEQFF. The CDR3 DNA is TGCGCCAGCAGCTTGGGGGGCGGTCGCTACAATGAGCAGTTCTTC. The variable domain in full, with the rest retrieved from reference TRBV5-1 and TRBJ2-1, is KAGVTQTPRYLIKTRGQQVTLSCSPISGHRSVSWYQQTPGQGLQFLFEYFSETQRNKGNFPGRFSGRQFSNSRSEMNVSTLELGDSALYLCASSLGGGRYNEQFFGPGTRLTVL.

V is TRBV5-6 and J is TRBJ2-5; 11 bases match TRBD1. TRBJ2-7 explains the end of the DNA better; the J call may be wrong. The CDR3 has 15 amino acids. Germline values: CDR1 SGHDT, CDR2 YYEEEE. The CDR3 is CASSSPRDRGDEQYF. In nucleotides, the CDR3 is TGTGCCAGCAGCTCCCCCCGGGACAGGGGGGACGAGCAGTACTTC.

The gene calls are TRBV27 and TRBJ1-6; tentatively, D is TRBD1 (6 bases). The CDR3 consists of 15 residues. Trimming pared 5 bases from V and 7 bases from J, leaving 15 bases between. Germline V lookup: CDR1 MNHEY, CDR2 SMNVEV (reference sequence). CDR3 protein: CASSQDRLRNSPLHF. The CDR3, as DNA: TGTGCCAGCAGTCAGGACAGACTTCGAAATTCACCCCTCCACTTT.

This clone was picked up a small number of times. A junction boundary mismatches the germline segment, possibly from a read error. The chain employs TRBV5-1 and TRBJ2-4; D uncertain. The V gene's germline CDR1 is SGHRS and CDR2 YFSETQ. The CDR3 is 17 residues long. This CDR3 is CASSLEVSLSAKNSQYF. CDR3 sequence (DNA): TGCGCCAGCAGCTTGGAGGTCTCCTTATCAGCCAAAAACAGTCAGTACTTC.

J is TRBJ1-3 and V is TRBV30, with D possibly being TRBD1 (5 bases). V was pared by 4 bases and J by 2 bases, with 12 bases between. Germline CDR1 and CDR2: GTSNPN and SVGIG (reference sequence). CDR3 length equals 14 residues. The CDR3 protein is CAWNGREAGNTIYF. The CDR3 DNA is TGTGCCTGGAACGGCAGGGAGGCTGGAAACACCATATATTTT.